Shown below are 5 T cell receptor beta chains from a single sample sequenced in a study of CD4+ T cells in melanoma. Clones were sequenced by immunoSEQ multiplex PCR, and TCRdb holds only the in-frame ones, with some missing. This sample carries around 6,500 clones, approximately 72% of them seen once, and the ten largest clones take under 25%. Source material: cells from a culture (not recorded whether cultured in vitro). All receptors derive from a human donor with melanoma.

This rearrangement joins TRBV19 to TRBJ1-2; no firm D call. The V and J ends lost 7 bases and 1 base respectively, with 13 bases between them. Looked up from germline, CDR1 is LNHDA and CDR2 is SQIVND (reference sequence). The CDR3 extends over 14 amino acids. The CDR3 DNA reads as TGTGCCAGTACCTCACCCTATCTTAACTATGGCTACACCTTC. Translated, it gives CASTSPYLNYGYTF. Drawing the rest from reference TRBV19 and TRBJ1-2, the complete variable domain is DGGITQSPKYLFRKEGQNVTLSCEQNLNHDAMYWYRQDPGQGLRLIYYSQIVNDFQKGDIAEGYSVSREKKESFPLTVTSAQKNPTAFYLCASTSPYLNYGYTFGSGTRLTVV.

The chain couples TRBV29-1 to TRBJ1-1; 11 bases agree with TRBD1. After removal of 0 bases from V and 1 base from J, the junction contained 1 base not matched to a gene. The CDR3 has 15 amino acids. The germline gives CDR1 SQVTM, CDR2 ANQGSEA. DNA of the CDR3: TGCAGCGTTGAAGATGGGACAGGGGGGAACACTGAAGCTTTCTTT. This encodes CSVEDGTGGNTEAFF.

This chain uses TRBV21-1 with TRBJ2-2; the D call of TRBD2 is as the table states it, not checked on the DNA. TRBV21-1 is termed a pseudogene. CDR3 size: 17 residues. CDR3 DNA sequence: TGTGCCAGCAGCAAAACAGATAGCGGGGGGTTGGGCGGGGAGCTGTTTTTT. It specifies CASSKTDSGGLGGELFF.

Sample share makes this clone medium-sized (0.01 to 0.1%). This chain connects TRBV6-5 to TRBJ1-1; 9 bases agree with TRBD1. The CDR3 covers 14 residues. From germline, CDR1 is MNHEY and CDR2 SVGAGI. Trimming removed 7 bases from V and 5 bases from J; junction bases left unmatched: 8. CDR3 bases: TGTGCCAGCAACCTGGGACAGGGTATGACTGAAGCTTTCTTT. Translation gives CASNLGQGMTEAFF.

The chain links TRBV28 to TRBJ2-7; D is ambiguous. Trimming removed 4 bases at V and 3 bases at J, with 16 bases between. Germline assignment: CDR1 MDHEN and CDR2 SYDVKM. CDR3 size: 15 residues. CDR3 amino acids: CASSSGTPYFYEQYF. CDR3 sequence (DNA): TGTGCCAGCAGTTCAGGTACCCCCTACTTCTACGAGCAGTACTTC.